This T cell receptor (beta chain) emerged from a study of cytomegalovirus exposure and HLA in healthy donors. Regarding the study as a whole: Later analysis identified a missense DCLRE1C variant that was linked to TCR beta V- and J-gene trimming. Roughly uniform sequencing depth across donors was assumed, possibly incorrectly.

The CDR3 extends over 15 amino acids. From germline, CDR1 is SEHNR and CDR2 FQNEAQ (reference sequence). V gave up 5 bases and J gave up 7 bases, with 18 bases separating them. The PCR made use of 60 Vbeta and 13 Jbeta primers. The protocol was immunoSEQ multiplex PCR, while the TCRdb copy is restricted to in-frame clones and leaves out a portion. The table records some 120,000 clones, under 85% of them present only once. Comments on this clone: Its cognate antigen is unknown.

The V and J genes are TRBV7-9 and TRBJ2-1; D possibly corresponds to TRBD2 (5 bases). The sequenced sample consisted of PBMCs. This sequence originates from a woman between 35 and 50 years old in good health and CMV-seropositive. The CDR3 region has the DNA TGTGCCAGCAGCCCCTTTTCGAGGGCCGCTAATGAGCAGTTCTTC. The encoded protein is CASSPFSRAANEQFF.